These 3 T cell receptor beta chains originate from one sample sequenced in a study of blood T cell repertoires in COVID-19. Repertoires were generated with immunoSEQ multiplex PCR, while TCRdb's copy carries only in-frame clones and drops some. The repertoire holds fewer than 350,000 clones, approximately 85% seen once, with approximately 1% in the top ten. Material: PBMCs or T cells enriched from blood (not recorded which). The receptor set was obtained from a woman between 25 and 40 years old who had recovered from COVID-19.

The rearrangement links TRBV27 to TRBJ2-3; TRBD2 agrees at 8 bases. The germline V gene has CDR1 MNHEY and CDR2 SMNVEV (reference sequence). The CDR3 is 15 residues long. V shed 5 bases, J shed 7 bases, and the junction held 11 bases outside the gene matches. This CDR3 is CASSPWASGLYTQYF. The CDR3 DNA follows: TGTGCCAGCAGTCCCTGGGCTAGCGGGCTTTATACGCAGTATTTT.

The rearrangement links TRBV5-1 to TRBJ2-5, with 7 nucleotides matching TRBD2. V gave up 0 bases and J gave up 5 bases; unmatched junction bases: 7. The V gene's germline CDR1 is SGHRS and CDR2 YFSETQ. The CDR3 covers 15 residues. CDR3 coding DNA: TGCGCCAGCAGCTTGGCCAAAGCACTAGCGGAGACCCAGTACTTC. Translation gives CASSLAKALAETQYF. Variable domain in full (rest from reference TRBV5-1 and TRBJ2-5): KAGVTQTPRYLIKTRGQQVTLSCSPISGHRSVSWYQQTPGQGLQFLFEYFSETQRNKGNFPGRFSGRQFSNSRSEMNVSTLELGDSALYLCASSLAKALAETQYFGPGTRLLVL.

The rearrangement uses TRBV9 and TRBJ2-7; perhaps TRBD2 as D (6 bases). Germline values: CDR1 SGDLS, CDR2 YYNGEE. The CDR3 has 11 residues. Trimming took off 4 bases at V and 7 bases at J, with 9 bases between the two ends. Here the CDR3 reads CASSLGLEQYF. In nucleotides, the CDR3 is TGTGCCAGCAGCTTAGGACTAGAGCAGTACTTC. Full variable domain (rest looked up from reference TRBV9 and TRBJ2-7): DSGVTQTPKHLITATGQRVTLRCSPRSGDLSVYWYQQSLDQGLQFLIQYYNGEERAKGNILERFSAQQFPDLHSELNLSSLELGDSALYFCASSLGLEQYFGPGTRLTVT.